The T cell receptor beta chain described here comes from a study of shared clonotypes between healthy human individuals. Overall study context: CD8 memory received one plate per donor, CD8 naive two, CD4 memory three and CD4 naive three. Study-wide results and limits: Depth of sequencing was expected to influence donor clonotype sharing. A few donors held about 5.1% of naive CD4 clonotypes in common. Only blood underwent sampling, and tissue repertoires likely differ.

Concerning this clone: Its antigen is as yet unknown.

V lost 6 bases and J 0 bases, leaving 15 bases between the germline ends. CDR1 is MDHEN and CDR2 is SYDVKM in the germline V gene. CDR3 size: 16 residues. The repertoire was sequenced with immunoSEQ multiplex PCR; TCRdb's copy has only in-frame clones and lacks some. The table lists under 350,000 clones, around 86% of them singletons, with about 16% in the top ten. V is TRBV28 and J is TRBJ2-4; D may correspond to TRBD1 or TRBD2 (5 bases each). Specimen: memory CD8+ T cells sorted from blood. Subset in this sample: CD45RO+ cells pooled with CCR7-negative TemRA cells. The sequence was collected from a man between 18 and 29 years old in good health. The CDR3 region is CASRGHRELAKNIQYF. The CDR3 DNA reads as TGTGCCAGCAGGGGGCATCGGGAATTAGCCAAAAACATTCAGTACTTC.